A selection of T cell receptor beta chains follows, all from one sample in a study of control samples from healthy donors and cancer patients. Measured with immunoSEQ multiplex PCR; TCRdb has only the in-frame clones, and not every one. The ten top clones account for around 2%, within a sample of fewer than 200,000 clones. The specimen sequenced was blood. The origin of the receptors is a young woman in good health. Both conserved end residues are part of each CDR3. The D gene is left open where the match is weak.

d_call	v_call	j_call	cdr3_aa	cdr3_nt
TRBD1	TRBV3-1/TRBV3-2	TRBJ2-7	CASSPRDRGTEEQYF	TGTGCCAGCAGCCCCCGGGACAGGGGAACGGAAGAGCAGTACTTC
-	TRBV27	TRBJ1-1	CASSPWGYTEAFF	TGTGCCAGCAGCCCCTGGGGGTACACTGAAGCTTTCTTT
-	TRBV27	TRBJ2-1	CASSLEGGTNEQFF	TGTGCCAGCAGTTTAGAGGGGGGGACAAATGAGCAGTTCTTC
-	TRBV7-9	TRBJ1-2	CASSFEANYGYTF	TGTGCCAGCAGCTTTGAAGCTAACTATGGCTACACCTTC
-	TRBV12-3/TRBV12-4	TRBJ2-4	CASSLVAKNIQYF	TGTGCCAGCAGTTTGGTGGCCAAAAACATTCAGTACTTC
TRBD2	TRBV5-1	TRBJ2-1	CASREGASGAHEQFF	TGCGCCAGCAGGGAGGGGGCTAGCGGGGCGCATGAGCAGTTCTTC
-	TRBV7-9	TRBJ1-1	CASSLRDIPRAFF	TGTGCCAGCAGCTTGAGGGACATCCCTCGGGCGTTCTTT
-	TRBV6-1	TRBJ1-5	CASSESPEASQPQHF	TGTGCCAGCAGTGAAAGTCCCGAGGCCAGTCAGCCCCAGCATTTT
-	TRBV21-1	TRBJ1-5	CASSRKIRDGNQPQHF	TGTGCCAGCAGCAGGAAAATCCGGGACGGCAATCAGCCCCAGCATTTT
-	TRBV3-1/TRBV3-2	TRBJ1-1	CASSQWGSGNTEAFF	TGTGCCAGCAGCCAATGGGGTTCGGGGAACACTGAAGCTTTCTTT
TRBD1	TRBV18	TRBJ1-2	CASSPPPGGEGGYTF	TGTGCCAGCTCACCACCCCCAGGGGGCGAGGGTGGCTACACCTTC
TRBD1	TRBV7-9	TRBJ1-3	CASSSGQMGNTIYF	TGTGCCAGCAGCTCGGGACAGATGGGAAACACCATATATTTT
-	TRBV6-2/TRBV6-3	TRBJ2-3	CASSFRGLHTDTQYF	TGTGCCAGCAGTTTTCGGGGACTCCACACAGATACGCAGTATTTT
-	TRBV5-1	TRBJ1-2	CASRSFEGNGYTF	TGCGCCAGCAGGTCGTTCGAGGGTAACGGCTACACCTTC
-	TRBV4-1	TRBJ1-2	CASSQDPSSSYGYTF	TGCGCCAGCAGCCAAGATCCCAGCAGCTCCTATGGCTACACCTTC
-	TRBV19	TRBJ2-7	CASSIGGRVGCEQYF	TGTGCCAGTAGTATAGGAGGCAGGGTGGGTTGCGAGCAGTACTTC
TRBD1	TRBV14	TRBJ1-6	CASSQQGGNSPLHF	TGTGCCAGCAGCCAACAGGGGGGGAATTCACCCCTCCACTTT
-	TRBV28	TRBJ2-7	CASNLDREGSDEQYF	TGTGCCAGCAATCTAGACAGGGAGGGTTCGGACGAGCAGTACTTC
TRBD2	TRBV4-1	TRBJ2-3	CASSQRLAGPTDTQYF	TGCGCCAGCAGCCAGAGGCTAGCGGGTCCCACAGATACGCAGTATTTT
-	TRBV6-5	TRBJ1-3	CASSYRVFRSGNTIYF	TGTGCCAGCAGTTACCGCGTCTTTCGCTCTGGAAACACCATATATTTT
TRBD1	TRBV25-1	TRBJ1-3	CASSPSGGRSGNTIYF	TGTGCCAGCAGTCCCTCAGGGGGGCGCTCTGGAAACACCATATATTTT
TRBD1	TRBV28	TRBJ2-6	CASSPTGAGANVLTF	TGTGCCAGCAGTCCCACAGGGGCTGGGGCCAACGTCCTGACTTTC
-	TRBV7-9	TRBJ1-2	CASSLGLFYGYTF	TGTGCCAGCAGCTTGGGACTGTTCTATGGCTACACCTTC
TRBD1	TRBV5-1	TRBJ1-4	CASSQTGTGEKLFF	TGCGCCAGCAGCCAAACCGGGACAGGGGAAAAACTGTTTTTT
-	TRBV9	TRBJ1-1	CASSRGGDTEAFF	TGTGCCAGCAGCAGGGGCGGCGACACTGAAGCTTTCTTT
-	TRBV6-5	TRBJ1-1	CASSWEGLGNTEAFF	TGTGCCAGCAGTTGGGAGGGCCTGGGAAACACTGAAGCTTTCTTT
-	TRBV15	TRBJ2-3	CATSRDSLLQGPDTQYF	TGTGCCACCAGCAGAGATTCGCTCTTGCAGGGCCCAGATACGCAGTATTTT
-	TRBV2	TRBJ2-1	CASTAYLPNNEQFF	TGTGCCAGCACTGCCTACCTGCCTAACAATGAGCAGTTCTTC
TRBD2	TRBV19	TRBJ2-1	CASSLYSSGGPYNEQFF	TGTGCCAGTAGTCTATACTCTAGCGGGGGGCCCTACAATGAGCAGTTCTTC
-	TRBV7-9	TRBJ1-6	CASSLSGASYNSPLHF	TGTGCCAGCAGCCTCTCGGGTGCCTCCTATAATTCACCCCTCCACTTT